This T cell receptor (beta chain) was observed in a study of T-cell memory formation after mild COVID-19. TCRdb reprocessed the 5' RACE reads with MiXCR, giving one entry per CDR3 protein. The sample lists roughly 310,000 distinct CDR3 sequences, 15% to 20% seen once, with under 25% in the top ten. The length of the CDR3 is 9 residues. Trimming shortened V by 7 bases and J by 3 bases, and 3 bases separated the two germline ends. CDR1 and CDR2 from the germline V gene are SQVTM and ANQGSEA. This clonotype was seen more than once but under ten times. The chain links TRBV29-1 to TRBJ2-5; D gene unclear. This TCR was recovered from a man aged 18 to 35 who had mild COVID-19 (a few samples of this study predate the infection). Cell type and time point are not known. Sequences were obtained from PBMCs or a T cell subset sorted from them (not recorded which). CDR3 in amino acids: CSGEETQYF. The DNA of the CDR3 is TGCAGCGGGGAAGAGACCCAGTACTTC.